The 30 T cell receptor beta chains presented below share a single source sample, sequenced in a study of technical replicates of blood from a handful of donors. The protocol was immunoSEQ multiplex PCR, while the TCRdb copy is restricted to in-frame clones and leaves out a portion. The table has fewer than 90,000 clones, 90% to 95% seen once. Sequenced input: T cells isolated from PBMCs. These receptors were collected from a human donor in good health.

The chain employs TRBV19 and TRBJ2-1, with D hard to call. Per the germline V gene, CDR1 is LNHDA and CDR2 is SQIVND (reference sequence). CDR3 size: 14 residues. Between the trimmed V and J ends, which lost 0 bases and 5 bases, there was a span of 8 bases. The CDR3 is CASSIEGMNNEQFF. The CDR3 DNA sequence: TGTGCCAGTAGTATAGAGGGCATGAACAATGAGCAGTTCTTC.

This chain uses TRBV28 with TRBJ2-2; 12 bases fit TRBD2. This CDR3 region has 16 residues. The germline gives CDR1 MDHEN, CDR2 SYDVKM. After removal of 6 bases from V and 3 bases from J, the junction contained 5 bases not matched to a gene. CDR3 coding DNA: TGTGCCAGCAGCTTAACTAGCGGGGGGTACACCGGGGAGCTGTTTTTT. It encodes CASSLTSGGYTGELFF.

The rearrangement joins TRBV5-1 to TRBJ2-3; the match to TRBD1 covers 10 bases. The CDR3 runs to 20 residues. Looked up from germline, CDR1 is SGHRS and CDR2 is YFSETQ. The ends lost 0 bases at V and 2 bases at J; junction bases unmatched: 15. The CDR3 loop reads CASSLAGGTGDLFYTDTQYF. CDR3 sequence (DNA): TGCGCCAGCAGCTTGGCCGGGGGGACAGGGGATTTATTTTACACAGATACGCAGTATTTT.

The J gene is TRBJ2-1, the V gene TRBV5-6; 8 bases are shared with TRBD2. Trimming cost V 4 bases and J 4 bases; bases outside gene matches: 7. Germline V gives CDR1 SGHDT, CDR2 YYEEEE. This CDR3 region has 15 residues. The CDR3 region has the DNA TGTGCCAGCAGCGAAAGCGGGAGAGGGTACAATGAGCAGTTCTTC. Translation gives CASSESGRGYNEQFF.

As concerns this clone: The final CDR3 position lacks the conserved phenylalanine or tryptophan, pointing to a likely read error. The DNA is omitted, as the CDR3 cannot be located on it reliably, and the CDR3 follows TCRdb's listing. V gene TRBV3-1 (or the pseudogene TRBV3-2) combines with J gene TRBJ2-7; no DNA check was done on the table's D call, TRBD2. From germline, CDR1 is LGHDT and CDR2 YNNKEL (reference sequence). The CDR3 has 8 residues if both end residues are counted. CDR3 protein: CASSVWRG.

V and J are TRBV9 and TRBJ1-4; TRBD1 matches at 7 bases. This CDR3 is 15 amino acids long. V lost 4 bases and J lost 0; bases outside the gene matches: 3. From germline, CDR1 is SGDLS and CDR2 YYNGEE. CDR3 region: CASSTQGATNEKLFF. For the CDR3, the DNA is TGTGCCAGCAGCACCCAGGGGGCAACTAATGAAAAACTGTTTTTT.

The V and J genes are TRBV18 and TRBJ1-2, with D tentatively TRBD1 (5 bases). This CDR3 has 14 residues. V gave up 1 base and J gave up 6 bases, with 12 bases separating them. Germline V gives CDR1 KGHSH, CDR2 LQKENI. The CDR3 DNA reads as TGTGCCAGCTCACCACGGCGGGGGACTGATGGCTACACCTTC. As protein: CASSPRRGTDGYTF.

The chain employs TRBV9 and TRBJ2-7; 10 positions agree with TRBD1. This CDR3 is 14 amino acids long. The germline CDR1 and CDR2 sequences are SGDLS and YYNGEE. V dropped 4 bases and J dropped 5; count of bases not matched to a gene: 6. CDR3: CASSPRQGADEQYF. CDR3 nucleotide sequence: TGTGCCAGCAGCCCCCGACAGGGGGCTGACGAGCAGTACTTC.

V gene TRBV6-5 combines with J gene TRBJ2-5; D is unclear. Germline V gene data show CDR1 as MNHEY and CDR2 as SVGAGI. CDR3 length equals 12 residues. V was pared by 6 bases and J by 2 bases, with 7 bases between. Written as DNA, the CDR3 is TGTGCCAGCAGGGCAGGACAAGAGACCCAGTACTTC. Translated: CASRAGQETQYF.

This clone has a single count. The chain joins TRBV10-3 to TRBJ2-1; weak D call: TRBD1 (5 bases). Between the trimmed V and J ends, which lost 3 bases and 6 bases, there was a span of 12 bases. The length of the CDR3 is 14 residues. Germline V lookup: CDR1 ENHRY, CDR2 SYGVKD. Written as DNA, the CDR3 is TGTGCCATCAGTGACTTAGACAGTTCCAATGAGCAGTTCTTC. It specifies CAISDLDSSNEQFF.

This clone was observed once. V gene TRBV10-3 combines with J gene TRBJ2-3; TRBD2 might be the D (5 bases). CDR1 and CDR2 (germline): ENHRY, SYGVKD. The CDR3 spans 13 residues. V shed 8 bases and J shed 2 bases, with 11 bases lying between them. CDR3 coding DNA: TGTGCCATCCGACTATTCCTCACAGATACGCAGTATTTT. Its protein is CAIRLFLTDTQYF.

This clone was detected only once. J is TRBJ2-7 and V is TRBV6-5, with D maybe TRBD2 (7 bases). The CDR3 is 13 amino acids. CDR1 and CDR2 (germline): MNHEY, SVGAGI. Deletions cut 2 bases from V and 6 bases from J, with 11 bases between. CDR3 DNA: TGTGCCAGCAGTTACCCTAGGGGGGGCGAGCAGTACTTC. Translation gives CASSYPRGGEQYF.

V gene TRBV2 combines with J gene TRBJ2-1; TRBD2 matches at 9 bases. The CDR3 runs 15 residues. V was clipped by 6 bases and J by 4 bases; unmatched bases: 7. CDR1 is SNHLY and CDR2 is FYNNEI in the germline V gene. The CDR3 DNA reads as TGTGCCAGCAGCGAGACTAGCGGAGAATACAATGAGCAGTTCTTC. It codes for CASSETSGEYNEQFF.

This clone has a handful of counts. The V call is TRBV29-1, the J call TRBJ2-7; D gene ambiguous. Looked up from germline, CDR1 is SQVTM and CDR2 is ANQGSEA. V was shortened by 6 bases and J by 0 bases, with 15 bases between the two germline ends. There are 14 residues in the CDR3. The CDR3 region has the DNA TGCAGCGTGACCACCGACTTAAGCTCCTACGAGCAGTACTTC. It codes for CSVTTDLSSYEQYF.

This chain joins TRBV18 and TRBJ2-5; D gene ambiguous. CDR3 size: 16 residues. CDR1 KGHSH and CDR2 LQKENI come from the germline V gene. Trimming took off 0 bases at V and 0 bases at J, with 11 bases between the two ends. CDR3 region: CASSPPNAGYQETQYF. The DNA for the CDR3 is TGTGCCAGCTCACCACCAAACGCCGGGTACCAAGAGACCCAGTACTTC.

The gene calls are TRBV6-5 and TRBJ2-7, with 9 bases identical to TRBD1. CDR3 length: 14 residues. Per germline, CDR1 MNHEY and CDR2 SVGAGI. Trimming at V came to 5 bases and at J to 4 bases, leaving 6 bases not matched to a gene. This CDR3 is CASSGDRDGYEQYF. CDR3 nucleotide sequence: TGTGCCAGCAGTGGGGACAGGGATGGGTACGAGCAGTACTTC.

CDR3 loop: CASSFSSENEQFF. DNA of the CDR3: TGTGCCAGCAGCTTCTCTAGCGAGAATGAGCAGTTCTTC. The gene calls are TRBV7-9 and TRBJ2-1, with TRBD2 as a possible D gene (6 bases). V was pared by 3 bases and J by 7 bases, with 10 bases between. Germline CDR1 is SEHNR and CDR2 is FQNEAQ (reference sequence). The CDR3 has 13 amino acids.

The CDR3 loop reads CASSDWRGNTEAFF. CDR3 DNA: TGTGCCAGTAGCGATTGGAGGGGCAACACTGAAGCTTTCTTT. This chain uses TRBV19 with TRBJ1-1, with D perhaps TRBD1 (5 bases). Trimming took 6 bases from V and 2 from J, leaving 13 bases between them. CDR1 is LNHDA and CDR2 is SQIVND in the germline V gene (reference sequence). The length of the CDR3 is 14 residues.

A few counts support this clone. Other DNA sequences of this sample code for an identical CDR3. The V and J genes are TRBV9 and TRBJ1-1; D gene ambiguous. Deletions cut 0 bases from V and 5 bases from J, with 5 bases between. Germline CDR1 is SGDLS and CDR2 is YYNGEE. This CDR3 region has 12 residues. The CDR3 DNA sequence: TGTGCCAGCAGCGTAGGAGGGACTGAAGCTTTCTTT. It translates to CASSVGGTEAFF.

The V gene is TRBV9, the J gene TRBJ1-2; no clear D. V gave up 7 bases and J gave up 4 bases, with 8 bases separating them. Germline V gene data show CDR1 as SGDLS and CDR2 as YYNGEE. The CDR3 length is 11 residues. DNA for the CDR3: TGTGCCAGCGGCCGGGGCTATGGCTACACCTTC. This translates into CASGRGYGYTF.

The chain has TRBV6-1 and TRBJ2-2; D might be TRBD1 (6 bases). Per germline, CDR1 MNHNS and CDR2 SASEGT. Deletions cut 7 bases from V and 5 bases from J, with 14 bases between. This CDR3 is built from 14 residues. The CDR3: CASIPGVGTGELFF. CDR3 DNA sequence: TGTGCCAGCATTCCAGGGGTGGGGACCGGGGAGCTGTTTTTT.

The V and J genes are TRBV10-3 and TRBJ2-5; possible D gene TRBD2, 6 bases. This CDR3 region has 13 residues. The V end was cut by 3 bases, the J end by 3 bases, with 8 bases between. Germline CDR1 and CDR2: ENHRY and SYGVKD. CDR3 protein: CAISERLEETQYF. The CDR3 DNA is TGTGCCATCAGTGAACGACTAGAAGAGACCCAGTACTTC.

This chain links TRBV7-9 with TRBJ2-1, with TRBD2 identical over 10 bases. This CDR3 comprises 17 residues. The junction had 16 bases not matched to a gene; V was cut back by 5 bases and J by 9 bases. Germline-derived CDR1 and CDR2 are SEHNR and FQNEAQ (reference sequence). CDR3 sequence reads: CASSDTFLAGAFSEQFF. Written as DNA, the CDR3 is TGTGCCAGCAGCGATACTTTTCTAGCGGGAGCTTTTAGTGAGCAGTTCTTC.

The rearrangement uses TRBV18 and TRBJ1-3; 7 bases match TRBD1. V shed 6 bases, J shed 4 bases, and the junction held 6 bases outside the gene matches. CDR3 size: 14 residues. Per germline, CDR1 KGHSH and CDR2 LQKENI. The DNA for the CDR3 is TGTGCCAGCTCCCGGGACAGCGCGGGAAACACCATATATTTT. Its translation is CASSRDSAGNTIYF.

J is TRBJ2-4 and V is TRBV28; D may be TRBD1 (6 bases). Trimming removed 2 bases at V and 5 bases at J, with 16 bases between. This CDR3 is built from 16 residues. CDR1 is MDHEN, CDR2 SYDVKM, per germline. CDR3 DNA: TGTGCCAGCAGTTTACCGGTGCGGACAGCGGAAAACATTCAGTACTTC. Amino acid sequence: CASSLPVRTAENIQYF.

The rearrangement links TRBV28 to TRBJ1-5; TRBD1 agrees at 8 bases. The CDR3 contains 16 residues. With 6 bases clipped from V and 3 bases from J, the junction kept 10 bases outside the gene matches. Germline CDR1 MDHEN, CDR2 SYDVKM. In nucleotides, the CDR3 is TGTGCCAGCAGCACGATACAGGGGGGTAACAATCAGCCCCAGCATTTT. Its protein is CASSTIQGGNNQPQHF.

The V call is TRBV4-3, the J call TRBJ2-3; 8 positions agree with TRBD2. Germline CDR1 and CDR2: LGHNA and YSLEER. V trimming: 2 bases; J trimming: 4 bases; junction bases outside the gene matches: 8. The CDR3 sequence is 16 residues long. The CDR3 protein is CASSQSGGAWADTQYF. The CDR3, as DNA: TGCGCCAGCAGCCAATCGGGGGGGGCGTGGGCAGATACGCAGTATTTT.

The rearrangement joins TRBV30 to TRBJ1-2; 7 bases fit TRBD1. Looked up from germline, CDR1 is GTSNPN and CDR2 is SVGIG (reference sequence). Germline trimming cut 3 bases from V and 1 base from J; bases unmatched to any gene: 5. The CDR3 length is 14 residues. CDR3 sequence: CAWRHSGGNYGYTF. The CDR3 DNA sequence: TGTGCCTGGAGGCATTCAGGGGGTAACTATGGCTACACCTTC.

The V call is TRBV5-4, the J call TRBJ1-1; TRBD1 aligns across 11 bases. Losses at the gene ends were 0 bases for V and 4 bases for J; bases not matched to a gene: 2. CDR3 size: 15 residues. Germline CDR1 reads SGHNT; CDR2 reads YYREEE (reference sequence). CDR3 DNA sequence: TGTGCCAGCAGCTTGGCGGACAGGGGGCTCACTGAAGCTTTCTTT. The encoded protein is CASSLADRGLTEAFF. Combining the CDR3 with reference TRBV5-4 and TRBJ1-1 gives the whole variable domain ETGVTQSPTHLIKTRGQQVTLRCSSQSGHNTVSWYQQALGQGPQFIFQYYREEENGRGNFPPRFSGLQFPNYSSELNVNALELDDSALYLCASSLADRGLTEAFFGQGTRLTVV.

The chain is built from TRBV14 and TRBJ2-1; D not resolved. Trimming stripped 5 bases from V and 9 bases from J, with 8 bases between. The CDR3 covers 11 residues. CDR1 is SGHDN, CDR2 FVKESK, per germline. In DNA form, the CDR3 reads TGTGCCAGCAGCTCTAGTATTGAGCAGTTCTTC. Its protein product is CASSSSIEQFF.